One sample yielded the 20 T cell receptor beta chains listed below, sequenced in a study of CD8+ T cells in alopecia areata. The study sorted pooled cutaneous lymph node cells by CD4, CD8alpha, NKG2D, NKG2ACE and other markers. RNA was extracted and reverse transcribed into cDNA as the sequencing template. Assay: immunoSEQ multiplex PCR; the TCRdb copy retains only in-frame clones and omits some. In total the sample includes under 350,000 clones, none of them seen once. The specimen sequenced was CD4+ T cells sorted from a lymph node. The receptor source for this set is a C3H/HeJ mouse with alopecia areata. For this mouse line, the MHC haplotype is H2-k.

Only a few counts were recorded for this clone. Gene names follow the mouse nomenclature. The read finishes 4 residues shy of the CDR3 end, and the germline J gene is used to complete it. The rearrangement joins TRBV5 to TRBJ2-5, with TRBD2 as a possible D gene (6 bases). Trimming shortened V by 0 bases and J by 0 bases, and 7 bases separated the two germline ends. From germline, CDR1 is LGHNA and CDR2 YNLKQL (reference sequence). The CDR3 sequence is 15 residues long. CDR3 amino acids: CASSQDTGNQDTQYF. CDR3 bases read: TGTGCCAGCAGCCAAGATACTGGGAACCAAGAC.

As to this clone: Germline and genes: mouse. The CDR3 end lies 4 residues beyond the end of the read and is filled in from the germline J gene. V and J are TRBV19 and TRBJ1-1; a weak D match, TRBD1 (6 bases). This CDR3 has 15 residues. Trimming cost V 2 bases and J 0 bases, with 11 bases left between them. CDR1 is FNHDT and CDR2 is SITEND in the germline V gene (reference sequence). CDR3 loop: CASSMPGTTNTEVFF. The covered CDR3 bases are TGTGCCAGCAGTATGCCCGGGACAACAAACACA.

With respect to this clone: Gene and germline names: mouse. The part of the CDR3 DNA that was read is TGTGCCAGCAGATTCCTCTTCAGTGCAGAA. Residues: CASRFLFSAE. The full CDR3 protein reads CASRFLFSAETLYF. This chain joins TRBV19 and TRBJ2-3; D is unclear. Sequencing ends 4 residues short of the CDR3 end; the germline J gene provides the rest. V lost 5 bases, J lost 0 bases, and 10 bases lay in between. Germline V gives CDR1 FNHDT, CDR2 SITEND (reference sequence). The CDR3 length is 14 residues.

There are many counts of this clone. Each gene name is a mouse one. The CDR3 is cut off 4 residues early in the read; its end comes from the germline J gene. Other DNA variants within this sample encode the same CDR3. The chain is built from TRBV19 and TRBJ1-1, with D hard to call. The V and J ends lost 5 bases and 1 base respectively, with 3 bases between them. The CDR3 is made up of 11 amino acids. CDR1 is FNHDT and CDR2 is SITEND in the germline V gene (reference sequence). The DNA read from the CDR3 is TGTGCCAGCAGCAGAAACACA. Its translation is CASSRNT. The entire CDR3 protein is CASSRNTEVFF.

To note about this clone: Gene labels here are mouse ones. The sequence runs out 4 residues before the end of the CDR3; the remainder is reconstructed from the germline J gene. The V and J genes are TRBV5 and TRBJ2-7; a possible D gene is TRBD2 (6 bases). V lost 5 bases, J lost 3 bases, and 14 bases lay in between. The germline V gene encodes CDR1 LGHNA and CDR2 YNLKQL (reference sequence). CDR3 length: 14 amino acids. The CDR3 DNA, read in part, is TGTGCCAGCAGCGGCCCCGGGGGGAGCTAT. Translated, it gives CASSGPGGSY. The whole CDR3 is CASSGPGGSYEQYF.

With regard to this clone: Genes and germline are mouse. Read coverage stops 4 residues before the CDR3 terminus; the germline J gene supplies the remainder. Distinct nucleotide sequences in the sample also encode this CDR3. V usage is TRBV13-3 and J usage is TRBJ1-1; D is possibly TRBD1 (5 bases). CDR3 length: 13 residues. V lost 3 bases and J 1 base, leaving 7 bases between the germline ends. Per the germline V gene, CDR1 is NNHDY and CDR2 is SYVADS. The CDR3: CASSVGGNTEVFF. The sequenced CDR3 bases are TGTGCCAGCAGTGTTGGGGGAAACACA.

To note about this clone: Each gene name is a mouse one. The read terminates 4 residues ahead of where the CDR3 ends, so the germline J gene completes it. This sample includes further DNA sequences coding for the same CDR3. The chain has TRBV5 and TRBJ2-5; maybe TRBD1 (5 bases). Germline V gene lookup returns CDR1 LGHNA and CDR2 YNLKQL (reference sequence). The CDR3 loop spans 14 amino acids. The CDR3 loop is CASSQDGRADTQYF. The DNA read from the CDR3 is TGTGCCAGCAGCCAAGATGGCAGGGCTGAC.

This clone was picked up a small number of times. Germline and genes: mouse. Coverage ceases 4 residues before the CDR3 finishes, and the germline J gene fills in the end. At the DNA level, this CDR3 is encoded by other sequences in the same sample as well. This sequence joins TRBV31 and TRBJ2-2; D might be TRBD2 (6 bases). Trimming took off 0 bases at V and 6 bases at J, with 8 bases between the two ends. Germline assignment: CDR1 GKSSPN and CDR2 SITVG. This CDR3 contains 13 residues. The CDR3 spells CAWSLGGPGQLYF. The CDR3 DNA, read in part, is TGTGCCTGGAGTCTGGGGGGACCCGGG. The variable domain in full, completed from reference TRBV31 and TRBJ2-2, reads AQTIHQWPVAEIKAVGSPLSLGCTIKGKSSPNLYWYWQATGGTLQQLFYSITVGQVESVVQLNLSASRPKDDQFILSTEKLLLSHSGFYLCAWSLGGPGQLYFGEGSKLTVL.

This clone showed up just a few times. Any gene name here is a mouse gene name. Coverage ceases 4 residues before the CDR3 finishes, and the germline J gene fills in the end. The same CDR3 also results from other DNA sequences found in this sample. This sequence joins TRBV31 and TRBJ2-2, with 8 bases that match TRBD1. V dropped 1 base and J dropped 0; count of bases not matched to a gene: 1. This CDR3 region has 15 residues. Looked up from germline, CDR1 is GKSSPN and CDR2 is SITVG. Partial CDR3 DNA: TGTGCCTGGAGTCCGGACAGGGCAAACACCGGG. Translation: CAWSPDRANTG. The CDR3, in full, reads CAWSPDRANTGQLYF.

As concerns this clone: Gene names are mouse gene names. The read stops 4 residues short of the end of the CDR3; the missing end is completed from the germline J gene. The rearrangement joins TRBV1 to TRBJ2-5; 7 nucleotides align to TRBD2. Germline loops: CDR1 NSQYPW, CDR2 LRSPGD (reference sequence). V lost 1 base to trimming and J lost 2 bases; unmatched junction nucleotides: 3. This CDR3 has 15 amino acids. The covered CDR3 bases are TGCACCTGCAGTGCAGTTGGGGGGTCCCAAGAC. It specifies CTCSAVGGSQD. The CDR3 in its entirety is CTCSAVGGSQDTQYF.

In the case of this clone: The listed genes are named as in mouse. The read stops 4 residues short of the end of the CDR3; the missing end is completed from the germline J gene. The V gene is TRBV13-2, the J gene TRBJ2-1, with a possible D match to TRBD1 (5 bases). V lost 0 bases and J lost 1, with 11 bases in between. Germline V gives CDR1 NNHNN, CDR2 SYGAGS (reference sequence). The CDR3 loop spans 16 amino acids. CDR3 sequence reads: CASGDARAGNYAEQFF. CDR3 DNA, as far as it was read: TGTGCCAGCGGTGATGCCAGGGCGGGAAACTATGCT.

To note about this clone: Gene names are mouse gene names. The CDR3 is cut off 4 residues early in the read; its end comes from the germline J gene. J is TRBJ2-5 and V is TRBV19, with a tentative D call TRBD2 (5 bases). The CDR3 totals 12 residues. Germline values: CDR1 FNHDT, CDR2 SITEND (reference sequence). The CDR3 protein is CASSIMGDTQYF. The CDR3 bases that were read are TGTGCCAGCAGTATTATGGGGGAC.

This clone was counted between two and nine times. These gene names are mouse names. CDR3 DNA, as far as it was read: TGTGCCTGGAGTCGGACTGGGGGGGGTGCAAACACCGGG. This sequence encodes CAWSRTGGGANTG. The full CDR3 protein reads CAWSRTGGGANTGQLYF. The V call is TRBV31, the J call TRBJ2-2; 12 nucleotides agree with TRBD2. Sequencing ends 4 residues short of the CDR3 end; the germline J gene provides the rest. The V gene's germline CDR1 is GKSSPN and CDR2 SITVG. The CDR3 has 17 amino acids. J lost 0 bases, V lost 1 base, and 3 bases had no gene match.

This clone showed up just a few times. Mouse germline and gene names are used. The read terminates 4 residues before the CDR3 end, so the remaining end is supplied by the germline J gene. This specimen includes other DNA sequences encoding the same CDR3. The chain links TRBV5 to TRBJ1-1, with D hard to call. V was shortened by 3 bases and J by 1 base, with 6 bases between the two germline ends. Germline V lookup: CDR1 LGHNA, CDR2 YNLKQL (reference sequence). CDR3 length: 13 residues. CDR3 sequence reads: CASSQEGNTEVFF. The DNA read from the CDR3 is TGTGCCAGCAGCCAGGAGGGGAACACA.

A word on this clone: Gene names and germline refer to mouse. The CDR3 end is not reached by the read, which stops 4 residues before it; the germline J gene fills it in. The chain carries TRBV13-3 and TRBJ2-7; TRBD1 might be the D (6 bases). Trimming left V 2 bases short and J 0 bases short, with 12 bases between. CDR1 and CDR2 (germline): NNHDY, SYVADS. The CDR3 consists of 15 residues. CDR3 residues: CASSEPRDTSYEQYF. Partial CDR3 DNA: TGTGCCAGCAGTGAACCTCGGGACACCTCCTAT.

This clone was counted only a few times. Gene labels here are mouse ones. Sequencing ends 4 residues short of the CDR3 end; the germline J gene provides the rest. V usage is TRBV31 and J usage is TRBJ2-1; no clear D. The CDR3 loop spans 12 amino acids. Trimming pared 4 bases from V and 1 base from J, leaving 5 bases between. CDR1 GKSSPN and CDR2 SITVG come from the germline V gene. The sequenced part of the CDR3 DNA is TGTGCCTGGAACAGAAACTATGCT. The encoded protein is CAWNRNYA. The complete CDR3 protein is CAWNRNYAEQFF.

About this clone itself: Genes and germline come from the mouse. The sequence runs out 4 residues before the end of the CDR3; the remainder is reconstructed from the germline J gene. The sample has other DNA sequences that encode this CDR3 too. This sequence joins TRBV13-3 and TRBJ1-1; TRBD1 aligns across 10 bases. Germline lookup yields CDR1 NNHDY and CDR2 SYVADS. The CDR3 loop spans 14 amino acids. The ends lost 4 bases at V and 1 base at J; junction bases unmatched: 1. CDR3 sequence: CASSWDRGNTEVFF. The sequenced CDR3 bases are TGTGCCAGCAGTTGGGACAGGGGAAACACA.

The table lists this clone with a few counts. Gene names and germline refer to mouse. The CDR3 is cut off 4 residues early in the read; its end comes from the germline J gene. The chain employs TRBV1 and TRBJ1-1; the match to TRBD1 covers 10 bases. The CDR3 is made up of 14 amino acids. Germline V lookup: CDR1 NSQYPW, CDR2 LRSPGD (reference sequence). The DNA read from the CDR3 is TGCACCTGCAGTCCGGGGACAGGGGCTACA. It specifies CTCSPGTGAT. The whole CDR3 sequence reads CTCSPGTGATEVFF.

Note on this clone: The genes are named according to mouse. From the germline J gene comes the end of the CDR3, since the read stops 4 residues before it. This sample also contains other DNA sequences that code for the same CDR3. The chain links TRBV5 to TRBJ2-3; 8 positions match TRBD2. Germline V gene data show CDR1 as LGHNA and CDR2 as YNLKQL (reference sequence). The CDR3 loop spans 15 amino acids. V shed 3 bases and J 1 base; nucleotides not matched to a gene: 3. Incomplete CDR3 DNA: TGTGCCAGCAGCCAGCTGGGGGGTGGTGCAGAA. Amino acids: CASSQLGGGAE. The complete CDR3 protein is CASSQLGGGAETLYF.

Notes on this clone: Genes here carry mouse names. Read coverage stops 4 residues before the CDR3 terminus; the germline J gene supplies the remainder. Other DNA sequences of this sample code for an identical CDR3. The chain couples TRBV19 to TRBJ2-3, with 7 bases lining up with TRBD1. Germline CDR1 FNHDT, CDR2 SITEND (reference sequence). The ends lost 4 bases at V and 3 bases at J; junction bases unmatched: 2. CDR3 length: 13 residues. The CDR3 sequence: CASSPDRAETLYF. Partial CDR3 DNA: TGTGCCAGCAGTCCGGACAGGGCAGAA.